This TCR beta chain is drawn from a study of Graves' ophthalmopathy and Graves' hyperthyroidism. General study findings and limits: The blood repertoire also included most expanded thyroid clonotypes above 0.001 frequency.

This clonotype has at least ten counts. What it recognizes is unknown. Every ophthalmopathy donor presented moderate-to-severe activity, CAS ≥3, NOSPECS ≥4 and duration under 3 months. Amplification targeted the TCR beta CDR3 regions, with RNA transcripts as the source material. HTBI primers primed a first-round RT-PCR, and a second-round multiplex PCR followed. Each CDR3 protein is one row after TCRdb ran MiXCR on the multiplex PCR reads. The table includes 170,000 or so distinct CDR3 sequences, roughly two fifths detected once. The V end lost 5 bases, the J end lost 2 bases, and 12 bases lay between the germline ends. This CDR3 region has 14 residues. Germline V CDR1 and CDR2: MNHEY, SVGAGI.

Sequencing was carried out using peripheral blood. This receptor was taken from a middle-aged woman with Graves' ophthalmopathy. The rearrangement joins TRBV6-5 to TRBJ1-1; D uncertain. The CDR3 reads CASSRTGLNTEAFF. In nucleotides, the CDR3 is TGTGCCAGCAGTCGCACCGGACTTAACACTGAAGCTTTCTTT.